The following is a T cell receptor (beta chain) sequence with its context. The sequenced template was cDNA made from the entire isolated RNA. The method was immunoSEQ multiplex PCR; TCRdb's version includes in-frame clones alone and lacks a portion of them. Of about 900,000 clones in the sample, about a sixth are singletons; the top ten hold roughly 0.025%. This entry is derived from a study of beta chain features in type 1 diabetes. Populations obtained by sorting all exceeded 95% purity. With 1 base removed from V and 5 bases from J, the gap between germline ends came to 20 bases. The V gene's germline CDR1 is MNHNS and CDR2 SASEGT. The CDR3 runs to 17 residues.

Sequencing input: naive CD4+ T cells from blood. This sequence was found in a woman aged 18-29 years in good health. V is TRBV6-1 and J is TRBJ1-1; D is perhaps TRBD1 (5 bases). CDR3 in amino acids: CASSEVADHRDGTEAFF. The CDR3 coding sequence is TGTGCCAGCAGTGAAGTTGCCGACCACCGGGACGGGACTGAAGCTTTCTTT.